This T cell receptor (beta chain) was identified in a study of blood T cell repertoires in COVID-19. In the study's own analysis: Nucleated cell counts were estimated from reference gene primer amplification. TCRdb keeps only in-frame clones here, not all; method: immunoSEQ multiplex PCR. V and J calls plus clone size are reproduced from that table; the DNA served to infer D and trimming. The repertoire has about 310,000 clones, around 87% of them found once; the top ten carry 1%. After removal of 3 bases from V and 6 bases from J, the junction contained 7 bases not matched to a gene. There are 15 residues in the CDR3. Per germline, CDR1 LNHDA and CDR2 SQIVND (reference sequence).

The clonotype originates from a man in his forties or fifties with active or convalescent COVID-19. The sample consisted of peripheral blood. J is TRBJ1-5 and V is TRBV19; TRBD1 agrees at 8 bases. This CDR3 reads CASSIPTGDVQPQHF. The CDR3 DNA follows: TGTGCCAGTAGTATCCCGACAGGGGACGTTCAGCCCCAGCATTTT.